This TCR beta chain was recorded in a study of cytomegalovirus exposure and HLA in healthy donors. Study overall: Earlier sequencing of 150 million to 200 million T cells yielded 120 million or so unique TCR beta sequences. Study-level points and caveats: Some highly shared sequence variants likely arose as a pipeline artifact.

Germline-derived CDR1 and CDR2 are SGHRS and YFSETQ. V trimming: 4 bases; J trimming: 8 bases; junction bases outside the gene matches: 7. The CDR3 spans 14 residues. As for this clone: Its specificity is not known.

The PCR contained 60 Vbeta and 13 Jbeta primers. Authors' methods: As a later analysis found, there were 60 million to 90 million unique TCR beta chains, of which some 10 million were shared. TCRdb keeps only in-frame clones here, not all; method: immunoSEQ multiplex PCR. For V, J and clone size, that table is used; D and trimming come from the DNA. Of 100,000 to 150,000 clones listed, 83% are singletons. The sequence derives from a woman in her thirties or forties in good health and CMV-seropositive. The V call is TRBV5-1, the J call TRBJ1-4; 8 positions agree with TRBD1. The sequencing sample was made of PBMCs. The chain's CDR3 is CASSPQGEGEKLFF. The CDR3 bases are TGCGCCAGCAGCCCACAGGGGGAGGGAGAAAAACTGTTTTTT.